Here is one T cell receptor (beta chain) with its context. There is no known antigen for this receptor. Qualities for individual bases were not recorded, and no much larger clone is one base off. The immunoSEQ Assay, a bias-controlled multiplex PCR, was used to amplify TCRbeta CDR3 regions from genomic DNA. In the paper's pipeline: Nucleated cell counts per sample were estimated from amplification of reference gene primers within the assay. To quantify the absolute abundance of each unique TCRbeta CDR3 rearrangement, sequence reads were collapsed and filtered. For each sample, productive Simpson clonality was calculated by taking the square root of Simpson's diversity index across productive rearrangements. TCRdb mirrors the immuneACCESS table, restricted to in-frame sequences. Some clones are absent from its copies; in checked studies, under half trace to an unresolved V gene, and the reason for the others is unknown. That table furnishes V, J and clone size, whereas the DNA furnished D and trimming. Here the sample has fewer than 350,000 clones; about 86% occur a single time. 2.5% to 3% of the sample comes from the top ten.

This sample is drawn from a study of blood T cell repertoires in COVID-19 (dated by TCRdb to 2019 to 2021). Turning to the overall study: Samples from collaborators originated in the United States, Italy and Spain and spanned both the acute and convalescent phases of COVID-19. Subjects who had been exposed to COVID-19, were actively infected with it, or had recovered from it provided the deeply sampled blood TCRbeta repertoires that made up the dataset. The prospective study material was composed of cDNA or gDNA derived from T cells, B-cell-depleted T cells, or PBMCs. Samples were obtained from the ongoing ImmuneRACE study (first 160 participants) and from some 1,300 subjects provided by 6 global collaborators. The repertoires were released in a freely available public database meant as a resource for research on the immune response to SARS-CoV-2. Nearly every sample came with metadata listing a de-identified subject ID, COVID-19 status, age in years and sex. HLA class I and class II types, where available, came from metadata supplied by the sample provider rather than from assay-based typing. Results the study describes overall, beyond this receptor: How much clinical and demographic metadata was included differed by source and by participant, and the metadata was provided uncurated.

Each collaborating institution followed its own protocols to collect whole blood in K2EDTA tubes. For TCRbeta analysis, collaborator samples were shipped as frozen whole blood, as isolated PBMCs, or as DNA extracted from either sample type. The specimen was peripheral blood. This receptor was taken from a woman aged 60-75 years with active or convalescent COVID-19.

The CDR3 protein: CASSPRQGPLLNTEAFF. DNA sequence: TGCGCCAGCAGCCCCCGACAGGGACCACTCCTGAACACTGAAGCTTTCTTT. The V and J genes are TRBV4-1 and TRBJ1-1; TRBD1 fits 7 bases in the junction. The germline V end is reduced by 4 bases and the J end by 0 bases; junction bases left unmatched: 11. For CDR1 and CDR2, the germline V gene lists MGHRA and YSYEKL. The CDR3 has 17 amino acids, counting the end cysteine and phenylalanine. Left in the record is the CDR3 DNA by itself, 51 bases read in frame from the first base.